This T cell receptor (beta chain) emerged from a study of CD8+CD57+ T cells in acquired aplastic anemia. The CDR3 is made up of 13 amino acids. The germline gives CDR1 MNHNS, CDR2 SASEGT. V gave up 3 bases and J gave up 3 bases, with 3 bases separating them. According to the study, genomic DNA was the template for TCR beta VDJ and CDR3 profiling. TCRdb used MiXCR to reprocess the reads, holding one entry per CDR3 protein. The data show about 190,000 distinct CDR3 sequences, approximately 52% seen once. This clonotype was observed many times. J is TRBJ1-6 and V is TRBV6-1; D ambiguous. The source material was sorted CD4+, CD8+, or CD8+CD57+ T cells (not recorded which) from PBMCs. The source is a human donor in good health, serving as a control. CDR3 sequence: CASSESYNSPLHF. DNA of the CDR3: TGTGCCAGCAGTGAGAGCTATAATTCACCCCTCCACTTT.